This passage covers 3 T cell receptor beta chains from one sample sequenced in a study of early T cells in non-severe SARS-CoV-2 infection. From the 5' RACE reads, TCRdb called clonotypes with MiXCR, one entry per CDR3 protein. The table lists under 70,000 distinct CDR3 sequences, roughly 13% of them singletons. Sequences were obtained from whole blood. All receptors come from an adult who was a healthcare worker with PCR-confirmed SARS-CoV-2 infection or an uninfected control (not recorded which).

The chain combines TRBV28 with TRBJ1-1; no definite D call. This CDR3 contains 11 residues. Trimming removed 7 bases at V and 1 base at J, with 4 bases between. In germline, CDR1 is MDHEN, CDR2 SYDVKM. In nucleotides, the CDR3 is TGTGCCAGCAACAGGAACACTGAAGCTTTCTTT. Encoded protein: CASNRNTEAFF.

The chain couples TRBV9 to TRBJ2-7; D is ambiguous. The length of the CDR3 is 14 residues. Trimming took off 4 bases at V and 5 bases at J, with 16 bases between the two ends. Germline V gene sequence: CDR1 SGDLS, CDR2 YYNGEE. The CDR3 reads CASSPQSRPDEQYF. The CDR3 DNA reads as TGTGCCAGCAGCCCCCAATCCCGCCCAGACGAGCAGTACTTC.

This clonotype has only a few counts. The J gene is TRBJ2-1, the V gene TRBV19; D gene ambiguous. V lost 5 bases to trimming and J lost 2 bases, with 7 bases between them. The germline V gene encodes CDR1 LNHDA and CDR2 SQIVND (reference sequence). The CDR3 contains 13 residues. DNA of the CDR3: TGTGCCAGTAGTCCGGGCACCTACAATGAGCAGTTCTTC. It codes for CASSPGTYNEQFF.